Below are 2 T cell receptor beta chains sequenced from a single sample in a study of T cell responses to AZD1222 COVID-19 vaccine. Method: immunoSEQ multiplex PCR; TCRdb's copy keeps in-frame clones and lacks some. The data hold about 140,000 clones, with 88% observed a single time. The input for sequencing was peripheral blood, taken 28 days after the second AZD1222 dose. These receptors originate from an adult who received the AZD1222 COVID-19 vaccine.

The genes are TRBV19 and TRBJ2-3; no firm D call. CDR1 LNHDA and CDR2 SQIVND come from the germline V gene (reference sequence). The CDR3 is 11 amino acids. V was shortened by 3 bases and J by 4 bases, with 2 bases between the two germline ends. The chain's CDR3 is CASSMADTQYF. CDR3 nucleotide sequence: TGTGCCAGTAGTATGGCAGATACGCAGTATTTT.

The rearrangement uses TRBV12-3 or TRBV12-4 and TRBJ2-2; 8 bases are shared with TRBD2. This CDR3 contains 13 residues. Germline trimming cut 11 bases from V and 6 bases from J; bases unmatched to any gene: 8. The CDR3 DNA reads as TGTGCCGGAGCGGGGGACGGGGCCGGGGAGCTGTTTTTT. Translation: CAGAGDGAGELFF.